The entry below describes one TCR beta chain. In the authors' methods: Estimated nucleated cell counts came from reference gene primer amplification. Generated by immunoSEQ multiplex PCR, the TCRdb table keeps only in-frame clones and is missing some. The V and J calls and the clone size are those of that table, but D and trimming were determined from the DNA. The sample holds a few hundred thousand clones, about 85% seen once. This specimen belongs to a study of blood T cell repertoires in COVID-19. Study-wide context: Sources were T cells, B-cell-depleted T cells, or PBMCs; the material itself was cDNA or gDNA.

This sequence originates from a man between 60 and 70 years old who had recovered from COVID-19. Sequencing was carried out using peripheral blood.

The CDR3 DNA follows: TGTGCCAGCAGTTTATCCGTTAGTCCCGGGACAGGGAATGGCTACACCTTC. This encodes CASSLSVSPGTGNGYTF. The chain has TRBV27 and TRBJ1-2; TRBD1 matches at 9 bases. V was clipped by 0 bases and J by 6 bases; unmatched bases: 11. CDR1 MNHEY and CDR2 SMNVEV come from the germline V gene (reference sequence). The CDR3 is made up of 17 amino acids.